The 20 T cell receptor beta chains below come from one sample, sequenced in a study of T cell responses to AZD1222 COVID-19 vaccine. The protocol was immunoSEQ multiplex PCR, while the TCRdb copy is restricted to in-frame clones and leaves out a portion. Altogether some 190,000 clones are present, roughly 94% being singletons, with the ten largest covering 1.7%. This specimen consisted of peripheral blood, obtained 28 days after the second dose of the MenACWY control vaccine. These receptors all stem from an adult who received the MenACWY meningococcal vaccine as a control.

The chain recombines TRBV27 with TRBJ2-2; the match to TRBD1 covers 7 bases. CDR1 is MNHEY and CDR2 is SMNVEV in the germline V gene (reference sequence). The CDR3 runs 15 residues. Unmatched junction bases numbered 4, after V lost 2 bases and J lost 4 bases. The CDR3 sequence is CASSLGTDGTGELFF. In DNA, the CDR3 is TGTGCCAGCAGTTTAGGGACAGATGGCACCGGGGAGCTGTTTTTT.

The rearrangement uses TRBV14 and TRBJ1-2, with D possibly being TRBD1 (5 bases). Trimming cost V 5 bases and J 1 base, with 20 bases left between them. The CDR3 sequence is 17 residues long. The germline CDR1 and CDR2 sequences are SGHDN and FVKESK. The CDR3 region is CASSEVVSGHLNYGYTF. CDR3 in DNA: TGTGCCAGCAGCGAAGTCGTTTCTGGACATCTTAACTATGGCTACACCTTC.

This chain connects TRBV7-8 to TRBJ1-2, with TRBD1 matching 8 bases. Germline-derived CDR1 and CDR2 are SGHVS and FQNEAQ. V trimming: 3 bases; J trimming: 2 bases; junction bases outside the gene matches: 17. The CDR3 sequence is 19 residues long. CDR3 loop: CASSFSSDRDYTENYGYTF. As DNA, the CDR3 is TGTGCCAGCAGCTTTAGTTCGGACAGGGACTATACGGAGAACTATGGCTACACCTTC.

The V call is TRBV18, the J call TRBJ1-2, with a tentative D call TRBD1 (5 bases). V was trimmed by 1 base and J by 3 bases, leaving 12 bases between them. CDR3 size: 15 residues. Germline lookup yields CDR1 KGHSH and CDR2 LQKENI. CDR3 loop: CASSPRAGGDYGYTF. The CDR3 DNA reads TGTGCCAGCTCACCACGTGCGGGGGGGGACTATGGCTACACCTTC.

This clone appeared a single time. The V and J genes are TRBV27 and TRBJ1-1; possible D gene TRBD1, 6 bases. CDR1 is MNHEY, CDR2 SMNVEV, per germline (reference sequence). Trimming pared 5 bases from V and 3 bases from J, leaving 19 bases between. This CDR3 has 16 amino acids. Written as DNA, the CDR3 is TGTGCCAGCAGTCCCCGGACCAGGGGCTGGGACACTGAAGCTTTCTTT. This encodes CASSPRTRGWDTEAFF.

The chain employs TRBV28 and TRBJ1-6; D possibly corresponds to TRBD1 (5 bases). The CDR3 length is 11 residues. Germline V lookup: CDR1 MDHEN, CDR2 SYDVKM. The V end was cut by 5 bases, the J end by 14 bases, with 10 bases between. In DNA form, the CDR3 reads TGTGCCAGCAGTGAGGGGAACACCCTCCACTTT. This codes for CASSEGNTLHF.

Written as DNA, the CDR3 is TGTGCCAGCAGCTTAGCGTTCGGCGGGGGCACAGATACGCAGTATTTT. It specifies CASSLAFGGGTDTQYF. V gene TRBV7-2 combines with J gene TRBJ2-3; weak D call: TRBD2 (6 bases). Trimming removed 0 bases from V and 1 base from J, with 11 bases in between. Germline V gene lookup returns CDR1 SGHTA and CDR2 FQGNSA. The CDR3 is made up of 16 amino acids.

The J gene is TRBJ2-1, the V gene TRBV29-1; no clear D. CDR1 and CDR2 from the germline V gene are SQVTM and ANQGSEA. CDR3 length: 12 residues. The ends were cut back, 2 bases at V and 3 bases at J, with 5 bases in the middle. The CDR3 spells CSVESVYNEQFF. The CDR3, as DNA: TGCAGCGTTGAAAGTGTCTACAATGAGCAGTTCTTC.

CDR3 DNA: TGTGCCAGCAGTCCGACTAGCGGGGCCTCTGGGGCCAACGTCCTGACTTTC. This sequence encodes CASSPTSGASGANVLTF. The rearrangement links TRBV27 to TRBJ2-6; 11 bases are shared with TRBD2. This CDR3 contains 17 residues. Germline trimming cut 5 bases from V and 0 bases from J; bases unmatched to any gene: 3. Looked up from germline, CDR1 is MNHEY and CDR2 is SMNVEV (reference sequence).

The chain has TRBV18 and TRBJ2-7, with D maybe TRBD2 (5 bases). Deletions cut 8 bases from V and 5 bases from J, with 16 bases between. Germline-derived CDR1 and CDR2 are KGHSH and LQKENI. The CDR3 has 13 amino acids. CDR3 in DNA: TGTGCCAGCGCCAATAGAGGAGCGGACGAGCAGTACTTC. It translates to CASANRGADEQYF.

The chain has TRBV30 and TRBJ2-1; D unclear. CDR1 is GTSNPN and CDR2 is SVGIG in the germline V gene (reference sequence). The ends were cut back, 1 base at V and 7 bases at J, with 2 bases in the middle. The CDR3 totals 10 residues. This CDR3 reads CAWSANEQFF. The CDR3 DNA is TGTGCCTGGAGTGCAAATGAGCAGTTCTTC.

DNA for the CDR3: TGTGCCAGCAGCTATGTACAGGGAAGAGCCTACGAGCAGTACTTC. Amino acids: CASSYVQGRAYEQYF. The chain joins TRBV5-8 to TRBJ2-7; a possible D gene is TRBD1 (6 bases). V dropped 3 bases and J dropped 2 bases, with 15 bases sitting between them. This CDR3 contains 15 residues. Germline loops: CDR1 SGHTS, CDR2 YDEGEE. Full variable domain (rest looked up from reference TRBV5-8 and TRBJ2-7): EAGVTQSPTHLIKTRGQQATLRCSPISGHTSVYWYQQALGLGLQFLLWYDEGEERNRGNFPPRFSGRQFPNYSSELNVNALELEDSALYLCASSYVQGRAYEQYFGPGTRLTVT.

This clone was detected only once. The chain carries TRBV5-4 and TRBJ1-1; 7 bases fit TRBD1. The V and J ends lost 4 bases and 8 bases, in that order; junction bases with no gene match: 8. Germline CDR1 and CDR2: SGHNT and YYREEE (reference sequence). The CDR3 consists of 13 residues. DNA of the CDR3: TGTGCCAGCAGCGAGGAGGGGGCACGGGAAGCTTTCTTT. Protein: CASSEEGAREAFF.

V and J are TRBV7-3 and TRBJ1-2; D possibly corresponds to TRBD1 (6 bases). The CDR3 spans 15 residues. CDR1 is SGHTA, CDR2 FQGTGA, per germline. The germline V and J ends were trimmed by 5 bases and 1 base, with 14 bases remaining between them. The CDR3, as DNA: TGTGCCAGCAGCCCCCGAGGGGGGGGTAACTATGGCTACACCTTC. It specifies CASSPRGGGNYGYTF.

This chain joins TRBV7-9 and TRBJ2-7; possibly TRBD2 for D (6 bases). CDR1 is SEHNR, CDR2 FQNEAQ, per germline (reference sequence). The V end was cut by 6 bases, the J end by 1 base, with 10 bases between. The CDR3 length is 13 residues. This CDR3 is CASSRSGSYEQYF. The CDR3 DNA follows: TGTGCCAGCAGTAGAAGCGGGTCCTACGAGCAGTACTTC.

The chain couples TRBV19 to TRBJ1-1; unclear D gene. From germline, CDR1 is LNHDA and CDR2 SQIVND (reference sequence). This CDR3 spans 14 amino acids. Trimming took 7 bases from V and 11 from J, leaving 23 bases between them. DNA for the CDR3: TGTGCCAGTACCGCCGACCCAACCGCTGTCGGCGCTTTCTTT. Its translation is CASTADPTAVGAFF.

The gene calls are TRBV19 and TRBJ2-5; TRBD1 matches 7 bases. Germline values: CDR1 LNHDA, CDR2 SQIVND (reference sequence). Trimming took 5 bases from V and 2 from J; bases not matched to a gene: 8. The CDR3 loop spans 15 amino acids. The CDR3 sequence is CASSPRDSLQETQYF. CDR3 coding DNA: TGTGCCAGTAGTCCCCGGGACAGTTTACAAGAGACCCAGTACTTC.

This clone came up once. The CDR3 protein is CASSLVGLAGAEQYF. CDR3 DNA: TGTGCCAGCAGCTTAGTAGGACTAGCGGGAGCCGAGCAGTACTTC. J is TRBJ2-7 and V is TRBV7-8, with 13 bases aligning to TRBD2. This CDR3 region has 15 residues. Germline V gene sequence: CDR1 SGHVS, CDR2 FQNEAQ. J lost 6 bases, V lost 1 base, and 3 bases had no gene match. Drawing the rest from reference TRBV7-8 and TRBJ2-7, the complete variable domain is GAGVSQSPRYKVAKRGQDVALRCDPISGHVSLFWYQQALGQGPEFLTYFQNEAQLDKSGLPSDRFFAERPEGSVSTLKIQRTQQEDSAVYLCASSLVGLAGAEQYFGPGTRLTVT.

The chain recombines TRBV9 with TRBJ2-1; no clear D gene. From germline, CDR1 is SGDLS and CDR2 YYNGEE. V was trimmed by 6 bases and J by 9 bases, leaving 10 bases between them. There are 11 residues in the CDR3. CDR3 residues: CASNSFGEQFF. CDR3 DNA sequence: TGTGCCAGCAACTCCTTCGGTGAGCAGTTCTTC.

The chain uses TRBV2 and TRBJ2-7, with D unclear. CDR1 and CDR2 from the germline V gene are SNHLY and FYNNEI. The length of the CDR3 is 12 residues. V lost 8 bases and J lost 0, with 8 bases in between. The CDR3 DNA sequence: TGTGCCAGCTGTTGGTTCTCCTACGAGCAGTACTTC. This encodes CASCWFSYEQYF.